This entry lists 20 T cell receptor beta chains sequenced from one sample in a study of CXCR3-negative and CXCR3-positive naive CD8 T cells. All TRB cDNA libraries came from 5' RACE performed with UMI labels. TCRdb reprocessed the 5' RACE reads and stores each CDR3 protein as one record, lacking DNA. This sample's table reports under 75,000 distinct CDR3 sequences. The sequencing input was naive CXCR3- CD8+ T cells from blood. Subset: CD45RO-CCR7+CD27+CD95- naive CD8+ T cells lacking CXCR3 (TNR3-). Receptors originate from a human donor in good health. Some clones in this sample may be carry-over from other donors' samples.

The chain combines TRBV4-3 with TRBJ2-7; TCRdb picks TRBD2, but there is no DNA to check that call. CDR3 length: 16 residues. CDR1 and CDR2 from the germline V gene are LGHNA and YSLEER. The CDR3: CASSQGSSGASYEQYF.

This chain links TRBV28 with TRBJ1-5; TCRdb gives TRBD1 as the D gene, but with no DNA this cannot be confirmed. Germline V gene sequence: CDR1 MDHEN, CDR2 SYDVKM. The CDR3 sequence is 14 residues long. The CDR3 spells CASSRPGQGQPQHF.

The genes are TRBV6-5 and TRBJ2-1; TCRdb's D call, TRBD1, is unchecked because there is no DNA. CDR1 and CDR2 from the germline V gene are MNHEY and SVGAGI. This CDR3 has 13 residues. The CDR3 sequence: CASKHRGGDEQFF.

This CDR3 reads CASSLGTSGGTDTQYF. The J gene is TRBJ2-3, the V gene TRBV7-3; TCRdb's D gene call, TRBD2, goes unchecked for lack of DNA. The germline V gene encodes CDR1 SGHTA and CDR2 FQGTGA. This CDR3 has 16 amino acids.

The chain has TRBV29-1 and TRBJ1-2. The CDR3 runs to 13 residues. Germline V gene data show CDR1 as SQVTM and CDR2 as ANQGSEA. The CDR3 spells CSVEYGDDYGYTF. Based on the CDR3 plus reference TRBV29-1 and TRBJ1-2, the full variable domain is SAVISQKPSRDICQRGTSLTIQCQVDSQVTMMFWYRQQPGQSLTLIATANQGSEATYESGFVIDKFPISRPNLTFSTLTVSNMSPEDSSIYLCSVEYGDDYGYTFGSGTRLTVV.

The genes are TRBV20-1 and TRBJ1-2. CDR3 size: 14 residues. CDR1 is DFQATT, CDR2 SNEGSKA, per germline (reference sequence). The CDR3 protein is CSAREPGLPSGYTF.

This chain joins TRBV12-3 or TRBV12-4 and TRBJ1-5; TCRdb selects TRBD1, and the lack of DNA leaves this call unchecked. This CDR3 spans 16 amino acids. CDR3 in amino acids: CASSLGQGGIRQPQHF.

This chain connects TRBV6-1 to TRBJ2-3; there is no DNA to check the TCRdb D call of TRBD2. Germline-derived CDR1 and CDR2 are MNHNS and SASEGT. The CDR3 runs to 11 residues. CDR3 sequence: CAILGEGTQYF.

The CDR3 sequence: CASSSTGTGQETQYF. The genes are TRBV21-1 and TRBJ2-5; the D call from TCRdb, TRBD1, cannot be confirmed without DNA. TRBV21-1 is flagged as a pseudogene. This CDR3 has 15 residues.

The chain has TRBV6-1 and TRBJ2-3; TCRdb names TRBD2, which stays unverified in the absence of DNA. In germline, CDR1 is MNHNS, CDR2 SASEGT. This CDR3 contains 16 residues. The CDR3 sequence is CASSEKLADGTDTQYF.

The rearrangement joins TRBV28 to TRBJ2-1; TCRdb returns TRBD1, unconfirmable since there is no DNA. Germline V CDR1 and CDR2: MDHEN, SYDVKM. There are 15 residues in the CDR3. Here the CDR3 reads CASRAEGGFHNEQFF.

CDR3 sequence reads: CASSLAGPDTQYF. The V and J genes are TRBV28 and TRBJ2-3. CDR3 length: 13 residues. Per germline, CDR1 MDHEN and CDR2 SYDVKM.

The chain employs TRBV29-1 and TRBJ2-1; TCRdb's D call, TRBD1, is unchecked because there is no DNA. Germline lookup yields CDR1 SQVTM and CDR2 ANQGSEA. CDR3 length: 12 amino acids. The CDR3 region is CSAPPGGDEQFF.

V and J are TRBV4-2 and TRBJ1-3. The germline gives CDR1 LGHNA, CDR2 YNFKEQ. This CDR3 is 17 amino acids long. CDR3 sequence reads: CASSQDNGGKPGNTIYF.

The V and J genes are TRBV7-6 and TRBJ2-7; lacking DNA, the TRBD1 call made by TCRdb goes unchecked. The CDR3 has 14 residues. The germline CDR1 and CDR2 sequences are SGHVS and FNYEAQ. CDR3 protein: CASSFLVTGDVQYF.

CDR3 in amino acids: CASTRQGENNEQFF. V and J are TRBV14 and TRBJ2-1; without DNA, the TCRdb call of TRBD1 cannot be checked. The V gene's germline CDR1 is SGHDN and CDR2 FVKESK. This CDR3 comprises 14 residues.

This chain connects TRBV6-2 or TRBV6-3 to TRBJ2-7; as DNA is missing, the TRBD1 call by TCRdb cannot be tested. Germline V CDR1 and CDR2: MNHEY, SVGEGT. This CDR3 is built from 14 residues. The CDR3 sequence: CASTPWDRTYEQYF.

The CDR3 region is CASSFFGSSNTGELFF. The chain is built from TRBV28 and TRBJ2-2. The germline gives CDR1 MDHEN, CDR2 SYDVKM. This CDR3 has 16 amino acids.

The rearrangement links TRBV29-1 to TRBJ2-3. The germline gives CDR1 SQVTM, CDR2 ANQGSEA. This CDR3 comprises 12 residues. CDR3 loop: CSVVASTDTQYF.

V is TRBV12-3 or TRBV12-4 and J is TRBJ2-7; without DNA, the TCRdb call of TRBD1 cannot be checked. The CDR3 loop spans 13 amino acids. This CDR3 is CASGKQGAYEQYF.